These 10 T cell receptor beta chains were all obtained from the same sample, sequenced in a study of cytomegalovirus exposure and HLA in healthy donors (TCRdb year 2017). To prepare the library, the immunoSEQ multiplex PCR assay was applied. A mixture of 60 forward primers for TCR Vbeta segments and 13 reverse primers for TCR Jbeta segments was used in the multiplex PCR. Sourced from immuneACCESS, this table was stored by TCRdb with only in-frame sequences that have V and J called. A share of the clones is absent; for the studies checked, an unresolved V gene accounts for under half, and the remainder has no known explanation. Here the sample has around 180,000 clones; about 80% occur a single time. The ten top clones hold under 5% of the sample. Sequencing input: PBMCs. These receptors were obtained from a man aged 18 to 29 in good health and CMV-seronegative.

The chain is built from TRBV11-2 and TRBJ2-3; TRBD1 matches 9 bases. This CDR3 comprises 16 residues. In germline, CDR1 is SGHAT, CDR2 FQNNGV. With 6 bases clipped from V and 5 bases from J, the junction kept 12 bases outside the gene matches. CDR3 coding DNA: TGTGCCAGCAGAAAACCGGGACAGGGAGCGAGAGATACGCAGTATTTT. Translating gives CASRKPGQGARDTQYF.

The gene calls are TRBV7-3 and TRBJ2-1, with 11 bases matching TRBD1. The V gene end was trimmed by 4 bases and the J gene end by 5 bases; junction bases not matched to a gene: 4. The length of the CDR3 is 15 residues. The V gene's germline CDR1 is SGHTA and CDR2 FQGTGA. The CDR3 is CASSSRDRGNNEQFF. CDR3 coding DNA: TGTGCCAGCAGCTCCCGGGACAGGGGGAACAATGAGCAGTTCTTC.

The chain links TRBV15 to TRBJ1-1; a possible D gene is TRBD1 (5 bases). The germline V and J ends were trimmed by 2 bases and 7 bases, with 5 bases remaining between them. The germline V gene encodes CDR1 LNHNV and CDR2 YYDKDF (reference sequence). This CDR3 comprises 11 residues. CDR3 DNA sequence: TGTGCCACCAGCAGAACAGGTGAAGCTTTCTTT. This codes for CATSRTGEAFF.

The gene calls are TRBV27 and TRBJ2-7; the D gene is possibly TRBD2 (6 bases). Germline loops: CDR1 MNHEY, CDR2 SMNVEV (reference sequence). CDR3 length: 13 amino acids. Trimming shortened V by 1 base and J by 4 bases, and 8 bases separated the two germline ends. The CDR3 DNA follows: TGTGCCAGCAGTTTATTCGGAGGGTACGAGCAGTACTTC. Translating gives CASSLFGGYEQYF.

This clone has only one observation. The CDR3 protein is CAWGQSTDTQYF. The CDR3 bases are TGTGCCTGGGGCCAGAGCACAGATACGCAGTATTTT. This chain links TRBV30 with TRBJ2-3; D is uncertain. Looked up from germline, CDR1 is GTSNPN and CDR2 is SVGIG (reference sequence). V lost 5 bases to trimming and J lost 0 bases, with 6 bases between them. There are 12 residues in the CDR3.

This chain links TRBV18 with TRBJ2-5, with D possibly TRBD2 on 5 matching bases. The CDR3 runs 14 residues. Germline CDR1 is KGHSH and CDR2 is LQKENI. The V end lost 3 bases, the J end lost 1 base, and 9 bases lay between the germline ends. For the CDR3, the DNA is TGTGCCAGCTCACCGGTGGGAGCCCAAGAGACCCAGTACTTC. Protein sequence: CASSPVGAQETQYF.

V is TRBV28 and J is TRBJ1-2; 8 nucleotides match TRBD1. CDR1 MDHEN and CDR2 SYDVKM come from the germline V gene. The CDR3 has 15 amino acids. The ends lost 7 bases at V and 3 bases at J; junction bases unmatched: 10. CDR3 coding DNA: TGTGCCAGCACCGGGGATGGACAGGGATACTATGGCTACACCTTC. It translates to CASTGDGQGYYGYTF.

The rearrangement uses TRBV5-1 and TRBJ1-4; D perhaps matches TRBD1 (6 bases). The CDR3 has 16 amino acids. With 3 bases removed from V and 8 bases from J, the gap between germline ends came to 20 bases. Germline V gene data show CDR1 as SGHRS and CDR2 as YFSETQ. CDR3 protein: CASSSGAARPAEKLFF. The CDR3 DNA is TGCGCCAGCAGCTCAGGGGCCGCCCGACCCGCAGAAAAACTGTTTTTT.

The V gene is TRBV30, the J gene TRBJ2-1; 9 nucleotides agree with TRBD2. The trim removed 8 bases at V and 8 bases at J, leaving 10 bases unmatched. Germline V gene lookup returns CDR1 GTSNPN and CDR2 SVGIG (reference sequence). The CDR3 length is 13 residues. CDR3 protein: CAHSSGSRDEQFF. The DNA for the CDR3 is TGTGCCCATAGTAGCGGGAGTCGCGATGAGCAGTTCTTC.

The chain's CDR3 is CASSVEGGFGETQYF. For the CDR3, the DNA is TGTGCCAGCAGTGTCGAGGGGGGGTTTGGGGAGACCCAGTACTTC. The rearrangement links TRBV6-1 to TRBJ2-5; the D gene is possibly TRBD2 (7 bases). Germline lookup yields CDR1 MNHNS and CDR2 SASEGT. Trimming pared 4 bases from V and 5 bases from J, leaving 17 bases between. The length of the CDR3 is 15 residues.